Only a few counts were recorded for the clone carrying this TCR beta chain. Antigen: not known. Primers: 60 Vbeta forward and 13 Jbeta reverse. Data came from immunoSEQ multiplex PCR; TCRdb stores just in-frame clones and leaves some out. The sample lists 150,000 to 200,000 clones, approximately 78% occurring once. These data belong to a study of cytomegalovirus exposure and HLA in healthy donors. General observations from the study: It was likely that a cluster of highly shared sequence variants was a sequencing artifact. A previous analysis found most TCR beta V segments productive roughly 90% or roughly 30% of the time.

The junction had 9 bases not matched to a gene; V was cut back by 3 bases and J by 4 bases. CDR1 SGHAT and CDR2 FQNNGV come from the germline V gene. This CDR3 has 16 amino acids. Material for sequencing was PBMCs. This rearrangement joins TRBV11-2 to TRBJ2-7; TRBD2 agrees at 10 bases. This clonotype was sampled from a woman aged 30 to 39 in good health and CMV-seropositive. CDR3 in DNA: TGTGCCAGCAGCTTCGGTGGAGGGACTAGCGATTACGAGCAGTACTTC. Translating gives CASSFGGGTSDYEQYF.